Sequencing of this TCR beta chain was carried out in a study of metastatic and nonmetastatic thyroid tumors. The overall study: Patients with malignant and benign thyroid disease provided blood and tumor or nodule tissue, whose repertoires were compared.

V gave up 3 bases and J gave up 4 bases; unmatched junction bases: 5. The CDR3 spans 14 residues. Per the germline V gene, CDR1 is MDHEN and CDR2 is SYDVKM. As originally analysed: Differences in CDR3 between clinicopathological groups were drawn on to build a classifier intended to discriminate distant-metastatic papillary thyroid cancer patients. Through MiXCR, TCRdb re-clonotyped the PCR reads. TCRdb assigned the V and J calls; the authors' analysis was not used. The sample holds 12,000 to 15,000 clones, around 3.6% seen once. All patients reached thyroid surgery having received no treatment beforehand. Findings and caveats of the study: Benign nodules were reported to have significantly lower TCR beta diversity than malignant thyroid tumors, in blood and tumor.

A note on this clone: What it binds is not known.

The sequence was obtained from a female donor with papillary thyroid cancer or a benign thyroid nodule (not recorded which). Some clones in this sample may be carry-over from other donors' samples. V usage is TRBV28 and J usage is TRBJ2-7, with TRBD2 identical over 8 bases. The material sequenced was tumor tissue. The CDR3, as DNA: TGTGCCAGCAGTTTTGGGACTAGTGGTTACGAGCAGTACTTC. This encodes CASSFGTSGYEQYF.